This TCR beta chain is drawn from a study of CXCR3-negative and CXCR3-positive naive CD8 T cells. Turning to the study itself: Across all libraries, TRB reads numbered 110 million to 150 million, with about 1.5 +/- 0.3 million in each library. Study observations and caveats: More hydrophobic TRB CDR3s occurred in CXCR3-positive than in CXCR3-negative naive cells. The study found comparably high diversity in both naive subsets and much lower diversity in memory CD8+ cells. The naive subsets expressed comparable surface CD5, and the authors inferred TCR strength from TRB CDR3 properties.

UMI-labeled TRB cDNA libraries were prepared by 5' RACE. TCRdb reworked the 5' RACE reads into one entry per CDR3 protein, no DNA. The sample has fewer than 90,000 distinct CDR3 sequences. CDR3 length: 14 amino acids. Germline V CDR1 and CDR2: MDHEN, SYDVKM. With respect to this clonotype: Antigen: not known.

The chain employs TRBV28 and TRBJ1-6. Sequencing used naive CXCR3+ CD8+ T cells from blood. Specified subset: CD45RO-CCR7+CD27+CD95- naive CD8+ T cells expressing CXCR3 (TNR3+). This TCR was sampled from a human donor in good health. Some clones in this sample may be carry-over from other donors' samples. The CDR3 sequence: CASSLRQGYSPLHF.